Shown below are 18 T cell receptor beta chains from a single sample sequenced in a study of blood T cell repertoires in COVID-19. TCRdb keeps only in-frame clones here, not all; method: immunoSEQ multiplex PCR. The table has 200,000 to 250,000 clones, 85% seen once. Material: peripheral blood. These receptors all come from a man aged 40-50 years with acute or convalescent COVID-19.

The rearrangement uses TRBV6-5 and TRBJ2-1, with D tentatively TRBD2 (5 bases). The CDR3 consists of 12 residues. The germline V gene encodes CDR1 MNHEY and CDR2 SVGAGI. V lost 8 bases to trimming and J lost 7 bases, with 12 bases between them. The CDR3 DNA is TGTGCCAGCCGGGGTCGCCAGAATGAGCAGTTCTTC. Residues: CASRGRQNEQFF.

This chain connects TRBV2 to TRBJ2-7, with D perhaps matching TRBD1 (6 bases). CDR1 is SNHLY and CDR2 is FYNNEI in the germline V gene. The CDR3 length is 18 residues. V lost 5 bases and J lost 0, with 23 bases in between. CDR3 in DNA: TGTGCCAGCAGTAGCACCGGGGTTTCGGGACAACTCTCCTACGAGCAGTACTTC. Amino acid sequence: CASSSTGVSGQLSYEQYF.

This rearrangement joins TRBV13 to TRBJ2-3; 11 bases fit TRBD2. V shed 8 bases and J 2 bases; nucleotides not matched to a gene: 12. The CDR3 spans 17 residues. Germline-derived CDR1 and CDR2 are PRHDT and FYEKMQ (reference sequence). The CDR3 loop reads CASGVGASGRSTDTQYF. In nucleotides, the CDR3 is TGTGCCAGCGGGGTGGGGGCTAGCGGGAGGTCCACAGATACGCAGTATTTT.

This chain connects TRBV2 to TRBJ1-1, with 7 bases identical to TRBD1. Germline V gives CDR1 SNHLY, CDR2 FYNNEI. The CDR3 contains 18 residues. The J segment lost 0 bases and the V segment lost 1 base, leaving 11 bases of the junction unmatched. The CDR3 loop reads CASSEGGDSLTMNTEAFF. The CDR3 DNA reads TGTGCCAGCAGTGAAGGGGGGGACAGCCTCACGATGAACACTGAAGCTTTCTTT.

This chain uses TRBV19 with TRBJ1-6; perhaps TRBD1 as D (6 bases). Deletions cut 5 bases from V and 6 bases from J, with 11 bases between. The germline V gene encodes CDR1 LNHDA and CDR2 SQIVND (reference sequence). CDR3 size: 14 residues. The CDR3 is CASSVQGSNSPLHF. CDR3 DNA sequence: TGTGCCAGTAGTGTCCAGGGGAGTAATTCACCCCTCCACTTT.

The CDR3 DNA reads as TGTGCCAGCTCAGGCGACCGGGACTTATCCACCGGGGAGCTGTTTTTT. It encodes CASSGDRDLSTGELFF. J is TRBJ2-2 and V is TRBV18; weak D call: TRBD2 (6 bases). Per germline, CDR1 KGHSH and CDR2 LQKENI. This CDR3 has 16 residues. The V end was cut by 5 bases, the J end by 4 bases, with 17 bases between.

The V gene is TRBV19, the J gene TRBJ2-6; D remains ambiguous. The germline V and J ends were trimmed by 2 bases and 6 bases, with 14 bases remaining between them. This CDR3 is 16 amino acids long. The germline gives CDR1 LNHDA, CDR2 SQIVND (reference sequence). The CDR3 protein is CASSILGAGEANVLTF. The CDR3 DNA reads as TGTGCCAGTAGTATATTGGGTGCTGGAGAGGCCAACGTCCTGACTTTC. Looking up the rest from reference TRBV19 and TRBJ2-6 gives the full variable domain: DGGITQSPKYLFRKEGQNVTLSCEQNLNHDAMYWYRQDPGQGLRLIYYSQIVNDFQKGDIAEGYSVSREKKESFPLTVTSAQKNPTAFYLCASSILGAGEANVLTFGAGSRLTVL.

This chain links TRBV18 with TRBJ1-5; TRBD1 aligns across 8 bases. With 6 bases clipped from V and 4 bases from J, the junction kept 2 bases outside the gene matches. The CDR3 is 13 amino acids. The germline CDR1 and CDR2 sequences are KGHSH and LQKENI. The CDR3: CASSRDRNQPQHF. The CDR3 DNA reads TGTGCCAGCTCCCGGGACAGGAATCAGCCCCAGCATTTT.

The chain joins TRBV4-2 to TRBJ1-3; the D gene is possibly TRBD1 (6 bases). The CDR3 length is 16 residues. The germline V gene encodes CDR1 LGHNA and CDR2 YNFKEQ. V lost 0 bases to trimming and J lost 1 base, with 10 bases between them. The DNA of the CDR3 is TGTGCCAGCAGCCAAGATCAACAGGGTTCTGGAAACACCATATATTTT. It translates to CASSQDQQGSGNTIYF.

The chain recombines TRBV5-1 with TRBJ1-1; possible D gene TRBD1, 6 bases. V was cut by 4 bases and J by 1 base, with 14 bases left in between. This CDR3 contains 15 residues. Germline values: CDR1 SGHRS, CDR2 YFSETQ. The chain's CDR3 is CASSQLQGQNTEAFF. The DNA of the CDR3 is TGCGCCAGCAGCCAATTACAGGGACAGAACACTGAAGCTTTCTTT.

The chain combines TRBV10-1 with TRBJ2-1, with a possible D match to TRBD2 (5 bases). The CDR3 loop spans 14 amino acids. Germline V gene data show CDR1 as WNHNN and CDR2 as SYGVQD (reference sequence). The ends were cut back, 6 bases at V and 0 bases at J, with 9 bases in the middle. The chain's CDR3 is CASSLGSSYNEQFF. CDR3 sequence (DNA): TGCGCCAGCAGCTTGGGGAGCTCCTACAATGAGCAGTTCTTC.

The chain joins TRBV4-2 to TRBJ1-5, with D tentatively TRBD1 (5 bases). The CDR3 is 14 residues long. Trimming took off 1 base at V and 9 bases at J, with 13 bases between the two ends. In germline, CDR1 is LGHNA, CDR2 YNFKEQ. The CDR3 DNA sequence: TGTGCCAGCAGCCAAGCCAGGGCCCCTTCGCCCCAGCATTTT. Amino acids: CASSQARAPSPQHF.

This clone was recorded a few times. The chain combines TRBV10-3 with TRBJ1-3, with a tentative D call TRBD1 (5 bases). CDR1 and CDR2 (germline): ENHRY, SYGVKD. With 11 bases removed from V and 4 bases from J, the gap between germline ends came to 24 bases. The length of the CDR3 is 16 residues. In DNA form, the CDR3 reads TGTGCCGTCGGTTTCGGGAGCCAGGGCTCCGGAAACACCATATATTTT. The encoded protein is CAVGFGSQGSGNTIYF.

This rearrangement joins TRBV7-8 to TRBJ1-1; 8 positions agree with TRBD1. This CDR3 comprises 18 residues. Germline loops: CDR1 SGHVS, CDR2 FQNEAQ. Trimming took 0 bases from V and 4 from J; bases not matched to a gene: 13. Here the CDR3 reads CASSLADRAKGFVTEAFF. CDR3 nucleotides: TGTGCCAGCAGCTTAGCGGACAGGGCTAAGGGATTCGTCACTGAAGCTTTCTTT.

This clone has a single count. The chain links TRBV5-6 to TRBJ1-5; TRBD1 agrees at 10 bases. Losses at the gene ends were 4 bases for V and 2 bases for J; bases not matched to a gene: 3. Germline V gives CDR1 SGHDT, CDR2 YYEEEE. The CDR3 has 15 amino acids. This CDR3 is CASSRGTGGNQPQHF. DNA for the CDR3: TGTGCCAGCAGCAGGGGGACAGGGGGCAATCAGCCCCAGCATTTT.

The chain has TRBV7-3 and TRBJ2-7, with D possibly TRBD1 on 6 matching bases. The germline V gene has CDR1 SGHTA and CDR2 FQGTGA. The V end lost 5 bases, the J end lost 0 bases, and 11 bases lay between the germline ends. This CDR3 contains 14 residues. For the CDR3, the DNA is TGTGCCAGCAGCCTTGGGGGCGTCTCCTACGAGCAGTACTTC. It encodes CASSLGGVSYEQYF.

This chain joins TRBV6-6 and TRBJ2-5, with a tentative D call TRBD1 (6 bases). CDR1 and CDR2 (germline): MNHNY, SVGAGI (reference sequence). This CDR3 has 15 residues. V was clipped by 8 bases and J by 1 base, with 17 bases between them. The chain's CDR3 is CASGDRDMGQETQYF. CDR3 nucleotides: TGTGCCAGCGGCGACCGGGACATGGGCCAAGAGACCCAGTACTTC.

This chain uses TRBV5-8 with TRBJ2-1, with 7 bases matching TRBD2. This CDR3 is built from 15 residues. Germline V lookup: CDR1 SGHTS, CDR2 YDEGEE. Germline trimming cut 0 bases from V and 4 bases from J; bases unmatched to any gene: 4. CDR3 DNA: TGTGCCAGCAGCTTGGGTCTAGCGGAGTACAATGAGCAGTTCTTC. Translated, it gives CASSLGLAEYNEQFF.